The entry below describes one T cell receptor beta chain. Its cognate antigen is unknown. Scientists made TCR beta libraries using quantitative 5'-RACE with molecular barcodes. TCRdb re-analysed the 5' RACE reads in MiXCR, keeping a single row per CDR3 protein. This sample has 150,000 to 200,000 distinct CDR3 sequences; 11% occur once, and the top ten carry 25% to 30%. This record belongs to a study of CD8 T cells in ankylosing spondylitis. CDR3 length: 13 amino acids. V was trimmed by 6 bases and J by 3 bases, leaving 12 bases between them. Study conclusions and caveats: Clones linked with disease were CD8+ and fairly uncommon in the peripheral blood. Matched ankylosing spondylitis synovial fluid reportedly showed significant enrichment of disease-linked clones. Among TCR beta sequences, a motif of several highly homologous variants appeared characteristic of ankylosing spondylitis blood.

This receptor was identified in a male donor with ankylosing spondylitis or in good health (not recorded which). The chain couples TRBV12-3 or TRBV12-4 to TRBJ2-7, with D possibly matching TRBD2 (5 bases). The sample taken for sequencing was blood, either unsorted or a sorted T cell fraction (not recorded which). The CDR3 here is CASRYGVIYEQYF. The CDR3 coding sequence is TGTGCCAGCAGGTACGGGGTGATCTACGAGCAGTACTTC.